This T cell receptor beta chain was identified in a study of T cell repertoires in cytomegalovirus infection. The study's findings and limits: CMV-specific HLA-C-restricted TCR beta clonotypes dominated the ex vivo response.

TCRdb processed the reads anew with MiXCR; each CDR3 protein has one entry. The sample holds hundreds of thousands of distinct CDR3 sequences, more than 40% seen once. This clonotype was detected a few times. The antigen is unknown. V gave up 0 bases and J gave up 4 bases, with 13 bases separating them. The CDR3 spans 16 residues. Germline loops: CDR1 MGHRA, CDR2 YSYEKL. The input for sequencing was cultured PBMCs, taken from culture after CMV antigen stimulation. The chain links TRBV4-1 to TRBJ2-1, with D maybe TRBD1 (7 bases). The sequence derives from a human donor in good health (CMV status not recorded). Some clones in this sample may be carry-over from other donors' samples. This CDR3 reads CASSQDLAGQYNEQFF. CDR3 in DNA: TGCGCCAGCAGCCAAGATCTGGCGGGACAGTACAATGAGCAGTTCTTC.